The rows below give T cell receptor beta chains drawn from one sample of a study of early T cells in non-severe SARS-CoV-2 infection. TCRdb redid the calling of the 5' RACE reads with MiXCR, one entry per CDR3 protein. The table lists over 60,000 distinct CDR3 sequences, over 9% of them singletons. The sample was whole blood, taken at baseline. All receptors come from an adult who was a healthcare worker with PCR-confirmed SARS-CoV-2 infection or an uninfected control (not recorded which). Both conserved end residues are part of each CDR3. A D gene is named only where the DNA matches it firmly. Rows give clone size only sometimes, using once, few, many, or a class for an expanded clone.

j_gene | abundance | v_gene | d_gene | CDR3aa | CDR3nt
TRBJ2-2 | few | TRBV20-1 | NA | CSARDRGWGTGELFF | TGCAGTGCTAGGGACAGAGGCTGGGGCACCGGGGAGCTGTTTTTT
TRBJ2-7 | many | TRBV7-9 | NA | CASSLYGGQPKYEQYF | TGTGCCAGCAGCTTGTACGGGGGACAGCCCAAGTACGAGCAGTACTTC
TRBJ2-3 | NA | TRBV20-1 | TRBD2 | CSASPAIAGGPSSTDTQYF | TGCAGTGCTAGTCCAGCAATAGCGGGGGGGCCTTCTAGCACAGATACGCAGTATTTT
TRBJ2-7 | few | TRBV6-1 | TRBD1 | CASSRQGGEQYF | TGTGCCAGCAGTAGACAGGGGGGCGAGCAGTACTTC
TRBJ2-7 | NA | TRBV20-1 | TRBD2 | CSARDRLAGTYEQYF | TGCAGTGCTAGAGATAGGTTAGCGGGGACCTACGAGCAGTACTTC
TRBJ2-5 | NA | TRBV11-3 | TRBD1 | CASSPGTGALETQYF | TGTGCCAGCAGCCCAGGGACAGGGGCGTTGGAGACCCAGTACTTC
TRBJ1-3 | NA | TRBV4-3 | TRBD1 | CASSSLRDSSGNTIYF | TGCGCCAGCAGCTCTCTCCGGGACAGCTCTGGAAACACCATATATTTT
TRBJ2-1 | many | TRBV19 | TRBD2 | CASSTLGLVPNEQFF | TGTGCCAGTAGTACCCTGGGACTAGTCCCCAATGAGCAGTTCTTC
TRBJ1-1 | many | TRBV5-1 | NA | CASSFQGWTEAFF | TGCGCCAGCAGCTTCCAGGGGTGGACTGAAGCTTTCTTT
TRBJ2-5 | many | TRBV27 | NA | CASFSGSWETQYF | TGTGCCAGCTTTTCCGGCTCGTGGGAGACCCAGTACTTC
TRBJ2-7 | NA | TRBV5-4 | NA | CASSSEKGLDEQYF | TGTGCCAGCAGTTCGGAAAAAGGTCTCGACGAGCAGTACTTC
TRBJ2-1 | NA | TRBV20-1 | NA | CSARPWGPRAHSYNEQFF | TGCAGTGCTAGGCCCTGGGGTCCTCGGGCCCACTCCTACAATGAGCAGTTCTTC